The 2 T cell receptor beta chains below were found in one sample sequenced in a study of post-analysis software for immune sequencing data (dated by TCRdb to the mid-2010s). This specimen's time point label, interpreted: second blood draw from one MS patient after hematopoietic stem cell transplantation. Libraries were prepared through PCR. Instrument used: Illumina HiSeq 2500. To reduce PCR and sequencing biases, unique molecular identifiers were incorporated into the TCR beta cDNA libraries. The raw public reads went through TCRdb reprocessing: fastp at Q25, MiXCR clone calling, in-frame beta chains kept. Rows are unified per CDR3 protein, each entry keeping the most common DNA and genes. The sample includes over 150,000 distinct CDR3 sequences, with 35% to 40% observed a single time. 25% to 35% of the sample is held by the ten biggest clonotypes. Specimen: blood, collected after autologous hematopoietic stem cell transplantation. These receptors came from a girl aged 10 to 17 with multiple sclerosis. Donor details come from another sample of the same person, matched by shared clones.

This chain connects TRBV10-3 to TRBJ2-7; 8 nucleotides line up with TRBD1. The J call may be incorrect, as the DNA end agrees better with TRBJ2-5. The germline V gene encodes CDR1 ENHRY and CDR2 SYGVKD. This CDR3 has 15 residues. The CDR3, as DNA: TGTGCCATCAGTGATTCGACAGGGGCGGGGGAGACCCAGTACTTC. Translating it yields CAISDSTGAGETQYF.

The rearrangement joins TRBV10-3 to TRBJ2-1; 11 nucleotides line up with TRBD1. This CDR3 has 14 amino acids. J lost 8 bases, V lost 6 bases, and 6 bases had no gene match. CDR1 is ENHRY, CDR2 SYGVKD, per germline. CDR3 loop: CAIRGTGGDDEQFF. CDR3 coding DNA: TGTGCCATCAGGGGGACAGGGGGGGACGATGAGCAGTTCTTC.